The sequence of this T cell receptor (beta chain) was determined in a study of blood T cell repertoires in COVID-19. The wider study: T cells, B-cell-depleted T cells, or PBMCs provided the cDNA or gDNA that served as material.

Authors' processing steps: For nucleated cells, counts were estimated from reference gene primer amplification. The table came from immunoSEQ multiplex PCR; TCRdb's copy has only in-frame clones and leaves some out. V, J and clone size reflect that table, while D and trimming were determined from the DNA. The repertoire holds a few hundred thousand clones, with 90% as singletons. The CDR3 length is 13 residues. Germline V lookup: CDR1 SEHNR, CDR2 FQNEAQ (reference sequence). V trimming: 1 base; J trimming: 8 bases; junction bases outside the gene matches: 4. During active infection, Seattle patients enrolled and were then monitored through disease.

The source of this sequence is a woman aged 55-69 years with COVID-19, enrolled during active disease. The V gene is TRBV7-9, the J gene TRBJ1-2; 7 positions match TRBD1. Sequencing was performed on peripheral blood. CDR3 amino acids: CASSLEQGRGYTF. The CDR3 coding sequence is TGTGCCAGCAGCTTAGAACAGGGGAGAGGCTACACCTTC.